Given below is one TCR beta chain in context. The data stem from a study of CD8 T cells in Susac syndrome. Reverse transcription of about 0.5 to 1 ug RNA used random hexamers. From the immunoSEQ multiplex PCR reads, TCRdb called clonotypes with MiXCR, one entry per CDR3 protein. The sample carries about 200,000 distinct CDR3 sequences, roughly 96% recorded once. The germline V gene encodes CDR1 SQVTM and CDR2 ANQGSEA. This CDR3 is 12 amino acids long. V dropped 4 bases and J dropped 6 bases, with 13 bases sitting between them. This chain uses TRBV29-1 with TRBJ2-7; D might be TRBD1 (5 bases). The sample consisted of CD4+ T cells from PBMCs. This TCR came from a human donor with multiple sclerosis. The CDR3 nucleotides are TGCAGCGTTGCTATCAGGGCGTCCGAGCAGTACTTC. Its protein is CSVAIRASEQYF.